Presented here are 8 T cell receptor beta chains from one specimen sequenced in a study of identical twins. TCRdb called the 5' RACE reads again in MiXCR, with one record for every CDR3 protein. The sample yields a few hundred thousand distinct CDR3 sequences, roughly 8% seen once. These data were likewise used in another study, on yellow fever vaccine responses in identical twins.

Input material: CD8+ T cells sorted from blood. The receptors originated from a woman aged 18-29 years in good health.

This clonotype was seen a few times. The chain recombines TRBV6-2 or TRBV6-3 with TRBJ2-1; maybe TRBD1 (6 bases). The germline V and J ends were trimmed by 6 bases and 4 bases, with 13 bases remaining between them. Per the germline V gene, CDR1 is MNHEY and CDR2 is SVGEGT. This CDR3 region has 14 residues. The CDR3 coding sequence is TGTGCCAGCAGCCCTGAGGGGGAGTACAATGAGCAGTTCTTC. This codes for CASSPEGEYNEQFF.

The rearrangement joins TRBV4-2 to TRBJ2-2, with D hard to call. Looked up from germline, CDR1 is LGHNA and CDR2 is YNFKEQ. The germline V and J ends were trimmed by 8 bases and 1 base, with 14 bases remaining between them. The CDR3 has 15 residues. This chain's CDR3 is CASRDPGGNTGELFF. The CDR3 DNA reads as TGTGCCAGCCGCGACCCTGGCGGGAACACCGGGGAGCTGTTTTTT.

The V call is TRBV20-1, the J call TRBJ2-7, with 8 bases lining up with TRBD2. Per the germline V gene, CDR1 is DFQATT and CDR2 is SNEGSKA (reference sequence). CDR3 length: 13 residues. Here the CDR3 DNA reads TGCAGCCGGGAGGGGAGGGACTCCTACGAGCAGTACTTC. Translated, it gives CSREGRDSYEQYF.

This clonotype came up a few times. The rearrangement joins TRBV20-1 to TRBJ2-3; 7 nucleotides line up with TRBD2. After removal of 5 bases from V and 2 bases from J, the junction contained 10 bases not matched to a gene. This CDR3 region has 15 residues. Germline CDR1 reads DFQATT; CDR2 reads SNEGSKA (reference sequence). CDR3 residues: CSAYYLADYTDTQYF. The DNA for the CDR3 is TGCAGTGCTTATTACCTAGCGGACTACACAGATACGCAGTATTTT.

At least ten counts were recorded for this clonotype. The rearrangement links TRBV13 to TRBJ2-3; D gene uncertain. The CDR3 is 15 residues long. The V gene's germline CDR1 is PRHDT and CDR2 FYEKMQ (reference sequence). V lost 5 bases, J lost 2 bases, and 14 bases lay in between. CDR3 DNA: TGTGCCAGCAGCATAAGAAGCGTGACCACAGATACGCAGTATTTT. As protein: CASSIRSVTTDTQYF.

This clonotype was counted at least ten times. The V and J genes are TRBV7-8 and TRBJ2-5; TRBD1 matches 7 bases. The trim removed 0 bases at V and 5 bases at J, leaving 9 bases unmatched. Germline CDR1 and CDR2: SGHVS and FQNEAQ. This CDR3 contains 16 residues. In DNA, the CDR3 is TGTGCCAGCAGCTTAGCGCTCGGACAGGTCGGCGAGACCCAGTACTTC. It translates to CASSLALGQVGETQYF. Using reference TRBV7-8 and TRBJ2-5 for the parts outside the CDR3, the full variable domain is GAGVSQSPRYKVAKRGQDVALRCDPISGHVSLFWYQQALGQGPEFLTYFQNEAQLDKSGLPSDRFFAERPEGSVSTLKIQRTQQEDSAVYLCASSLALGQVGETQYFGPGTRLLVL.

This clonotype was observed at least ten times. The chain carries TRBV27 and TRBJ2-7, with D perhaps TRBD2 (6 bases). This CDR3 region has 12 residues. CDR1 is MNHEY, CDR2 SMNVEV, per germline (reference sequence). V lost 5 bases and J 6 bases, leaving 11 bases between the germline ends. In nucleotides, the CDR3 is TGTGCCAGCAGTGCCCAGGGAGGCGAGCAGTACTTC. Its protein product is CASSAQGGEQYF.

This clonotype was picked up many times. The chain employs TRBV5-1 and TRBJ2-7; no definite D call. The CDR3 contains 14 residues. Germline CDR1 SGHRS, CDR2 YFSETQ. Deletions cut 6 bases from V and 1 base from J, with 14 bases between. CDR3 bases: TGCGCCAGCACTCCATATCCGGATTCCTACGAGCAGTACTTC. This codes for CASTPYPDSYEQYF.